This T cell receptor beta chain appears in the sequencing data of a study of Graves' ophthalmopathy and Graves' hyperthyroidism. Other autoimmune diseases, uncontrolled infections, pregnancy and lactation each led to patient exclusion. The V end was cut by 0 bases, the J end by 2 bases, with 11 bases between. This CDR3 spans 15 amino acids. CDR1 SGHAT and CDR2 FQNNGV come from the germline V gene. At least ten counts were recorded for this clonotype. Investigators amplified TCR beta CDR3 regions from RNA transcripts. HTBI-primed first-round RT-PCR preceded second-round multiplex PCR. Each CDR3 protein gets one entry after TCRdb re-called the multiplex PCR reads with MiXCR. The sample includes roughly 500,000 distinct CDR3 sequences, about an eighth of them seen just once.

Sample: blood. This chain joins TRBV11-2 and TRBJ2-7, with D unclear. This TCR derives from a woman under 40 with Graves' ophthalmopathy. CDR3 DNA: TGTGCCAGCAGCTTAGATGGCGTCGAGCCCTACGAGCAGTACTTC. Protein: CASSLDGVEPYEQYF. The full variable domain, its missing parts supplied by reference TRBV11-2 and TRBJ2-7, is EAGVAQSPRYKIIEKRQSVAFWCNPISGHATLYWYQQILGQGPKLLIQFQNNGVVDDSQLPKDRFSAERLKGVDSTLKIQPAKLEDSAVYLCASSLDGVEPYEQYFGPGTRLTVT.